The sequence of this TCR beta chain was determined in a study of blood T cell repertoires in COVID-19. The CDR3 is 14 amino acids. With 3 bases removed from V and 1 base from J, the gap between germline ends came to 7 bases. Germline lookup yields CDR1 SGDLS and CDR2 YYNGEE. Sequenced by immunoSEQ multiplex PCR; TCRdb stores in-frame clones only, minus some. The table lists around 170,000 clones, roughly 81% of them singletons. The clonotype was recovered from an elderly woman with COVID-19, enrolled during active disease. Sequenced input: peripheral blood. The rearrangement uses TRBV9 and TRBJ2-2, with a tentative D call TRBD2 (5 bases). For the CDR3, the DNA is TGTGCCAGCAGCGATCGGGGGAACACCGGGGAGCTGTTTTTT. Its protein product is CASSDRGNTGELFF.